The 30 T cell receptor beta chains in this list originate from one sample, sequenced in a study of identical twins. TCRdb recomputed calls from the 5' RACE reads with MiXCR, one row per CDR3 protein. The repertoire includes 500,000 to 550,000 distinct CDR3 sequences, about 20% of them detected once, and 0.91% sits in the top ten. The same data also contributed to another study, on T cells expressing NK-cell markers.

What was sequenced was CD4+ T cells sorted from blood. Receptors were obtained from a woman between 18 and 29 years old in good health.

This clonotype was seen a handful of times. The chain has TRBV20-1 and TRBJ2-3, with 11 bases aligning to TRBD2. V shed 6 bases, J shed 2 bases, and the junction held 13 bases outside the gene matches. Germline V lookup: CDR1 DFQATT, CDR2 SNEGSKA (reference sequence). The CDR3 is 17 amino acids. CDR3 in amino acids: CSAIAGGAPKSTDTQYF. CDR3 sequence (DNA): TGCAGTGCCATAGCGGGGGGGGCCCCAAAGTCCACAGATACGCAGTATTTT.

V gene TRBV7-8 combines with J gene TRBJ1-3; maybe TRBD1 (5 bases). The CDR3 spans 16 residues. CDR1 and CDR2 (germline): SGHVS, FQNEAQ. Trimming removed 4 bases from V and 8 bases from J, with 21 bases in between. The CDR3 loop is CASSSLWGRRRHTIYF. The DNA of the CDR3 is TGTGCCAGCAGCTCCCTCTGGGGACGAAGGAGACACACCATATATTTT.

V usage is TRBV20-1 and J usage is TRBJ1-5; D is undetermined. Germline CDR1 is DFQATT and CDR2 is SNEGSKA (reference sequence). V shed 0 bases and J shed 7 bases, with 10 bases lying between them. The CDR3 totals 13 residues. In nucleotides, the CDR3 is TGCAGTGCTAGAGAGGGCAGAATCCAGCCCCAGCATTTT. Translating gives CSAREGRIQPQHF.

The V and J genes are TRBV20-1 and TRBJ2-3, with 8 bases aligning to TRBD2. After removal of 6 bases from V and 0 bases from J, the junction contained 14 bases not matched to a gene. The germline V gene has CDR1 DFQATT and CDR2 SNEGSKA (reference sequence). The CDR3 runs 17 residues. The CDR3 region has the DNA TGCAGTGCCACCGCGGGGGGCCCCGGGTTAAGCACAGATACGCAGTATTTT. It codes for CSATAGGPGLSTDTQYF.

V gene TRBV29-1 combines with J gene TRBJ2-5; 9 bases map to TRBD2. The V gene's germline CDR1 is SQVTM and CDR2 ANQGSEA. V shed 7 bases, J shed 3 bases, and the junction held 6 bases outside the gene matches. The CDR3 contains 13 residues. The CDR3 bases are TGCAGCGCAGCGGGGGGCCAAAAAGAGACCCAGTACTTC. Encoded protein: CSAAGGQKETQYF.

Many counts were recorded for this clonotype. The chain couples TRBV10-1 to TRBJ1-1; D is uncertain. Germline lookup yields CDR1 WNHNN and CDR2 SYGVQD (reference sequence). The CDR3 has 13 amino acids. V was shortened by 3 bases and J by 0 bases, with 5 bases between the two germline ends. CDR3 residues: CASSERVNTEAFF. CDR3 coding DNA: TGCGCCAGCAGTGAACGAGTGAACACTGAAGCTTTCTTT.

At least ten counts were recorded for this clonotype. V gene TRBV12-3 or TRBV12-4 combines with J gene TRBJ2-7; maybe TRBD1 (7 bases). V was shortened by 6 bases and J by 3 bases, with 12 bases between the two germline ends. This CDR3 comprises 13 residues. CDR3 amino acids: CASRRQGGYEQYF. Here the CDR3 DNA reads TGTGCCAGCAGGAGGCAGGGGGGCTACGAGCAGTACTTC.

A few counts support this clonotype. This chain connects TRBV29-1 to TRBJ2-1; D is unresolved. Germline V CDR1 and CDR2: SQVTM, ANQGSEA. The CDR3 has 16 residues. V was clipped by 7 bases and J by 1 base, with 20 bases between them. DNA for the CDR3: TGCAGCGGGGCAGGTGGCGCGATCTATTCCTACAATGAGCAGTTCTTC. As protein: CSGAGGAIYSYNEQFF.

The V and J genes are TRBV6-1 and TRBJ2-5, with 12 bases fitting TRBD1. Germline trimming cut 11 bases from V and 5 bases from J; bases unmatched to any gene: 6. This CDR3 has 13 amino acids. CDR1 is MNHNS and CDR2 is SASEGT in the germline V gene. CDR3 sequence: CASGTGGAETQYF. The CDR3, as DNA: TGTGCCTCCGGGACAGGGGGCGCGGAGACCCAGTACTTC.

The V call is TRBV10-3, the J call TRBJ2-7, with TRBD1 as a possible D gene (5 bases). Germline lookup yields CDR1 ENHRY and CDR2 SYGVKD. V gave up 6 bases and J gave up 0 bases, with 21 bases separating them. CDR3 size: 17 residues. Here the CDR3 reads CAIRSITQGMSSYEQYF. Here the CDR3 DNA reads TGTGCCATCAGATCCATTACGCAGGGCATGAGCTCCTACGAGCAGTACTTC.

The chain uses TRBV20-1 and TRBJ1-2; D is uncertain. The V and J ends lost 5 bases and 2 bases respectively, with 12 bases between them. The CDR3 covers 13 residues. CDR1 DFQATT and CDR2 SNEGSKA come from the germline V gene (reference sequence). This CDR3 reads CSAPRPRNYGYTF. The CDR3 bases are TGCAGTGCTCCCAGACCCAGAAACTATGGCTACACCTTC.

This clonotype was detected a few times. V usage is TRBV6-2 or TRBV6-3 and J usage is TRBJ1-1; no firm D call. This CDR3 region has 22 residues. Germline assignment: CDR1 MNHEY and CDR2 SVGEGT. Between the trimmed V and J ends, which lost 0 bases and 0 bases, there was a span of 29 bases. The CDR3 coding sequence is TGTGCCAGCAGTTACTCGCCGCCCCGCAGGAATCAAGGGATAAAGCTGAACACTGAAGCTTTCTTT. The encoded protein is CASSYSPPRRNQGIKLNTEAFF.

This clonotype was seen ten or more times. The rearrangement uses TRBV12-3 or TRBV12-4 and TRBJ2-5; no reliable D call. V was pared by 2 bases and J by 3 bases, with 7 bases between. The CDR3 covers 13 residues. This CDR3 reads CASSLPQKETQYF. CDR3 nucleotides: TGTGCCAGCAGTTTACCCCAGAAAGAGACCCAGTACTTC.

The sample holds a few counts of this clonotype. The chain carries TRBV6-1 and TRBJ2-1, with TRBD2 matching 7 bases. The junction had 8 bases not matched to a gene; V was cut back by 5 bases and J by 7 bases. This CDR3 region has 14 residues. Germline CDR1 reads MNHNS; CDR2 reads SASEGT. CDR3 amino acids: CASSTLGGGNEQFF. In nucleotides, the CDR3 is TGTGCCAGCAGTACCTTGGGGGGGGGAAATGAGCAGTTCTTC.

This clonotype was seen a handful of times. This chain uses TRBV20-1 with TRBJ1-3; the match to TRBD1 covers 7 bases. After removal of 6 bases from V and 6 bases from J, the junction contained 17 bases not matched to a gene. Germline CDR1 DFQATT, CDR2 SNEGSKA (reference sequence). The CDR3 covers 16 residues. CDR3 sequence: CSAGEGQKCPVNTIYF. The CDR3 coding sequence is TGCAGTGCGGGGGAGGGACAGAAGTGCCCCGTAAACACCATATATTTT.

In this sample, this clonotype turned up a few times. The J gene is TRBJ1-2, the V gene TRBV12-3 or TRBV12-4; the D is unclear. With 1 base removed from V and 8 bases from J, the gap between germline ends came to 17 bases. The CDR3 is made up of 15 amino acids. CDR3 sequence (DNA): TGTGCCAGCAGTTTAGAGCTAACCGGATATTTGGGCTACACCTTC. Protein sequence: CASSLELTGYLGYTF.

This chain uses TRBV9 with TRBJ2-5; TRBD2 aligns across 11 bases. The CDR3 runs 14 residues. V lost 3 bases to trimming and J lost 4 bases; unmatched junction nucleotides: 2. Germline CDR1 SGDLS, CDR2 YYNGEE. The CDR3 sequence is CASSATSGRETQYF. CDR3 bases: TGTGCCAGCAGCGCAACTAGCGGGAGAGAGACCCAGTACTTC.

This clonotype occurred a few times. The chain couples TRBV7-2 to TRBJ2-3, with D perhaps matching TRBD2 (6 bases). The CDR3 covers 17 residues. Germline CDR1 and CDR2: SGHTA and FQGNSA. V lost 7 bases to trimming and J lost 5 bases, with 25 bases between them. CDR3 protein: CASIQRRPSEVEDTQYF. The CDR3, as DNA: TGTGCCAGCATCCAGAGGAGGCCTAGCGAGGTTGAAGATACGCAGTATTTT.

The V and J genes are TRBV10-3 and TRBJ2-7, with TRBD2 matching over 7 bases. V lost 6 bases to trimming and J lost 5 bases; unmatched junction nucleotides: 13. The CDR3 spans 15 residues. In germline, CDR1 is ENHRY, CDR2 SYGVKD. The CDR3 is CAIRAPTGGSHEQYF. As DNA, the CDR3 is TGTGCCATCAGGGCCCCCACGGGCGGGAGTCACGAGCAGTACTTC.

V and J are TRBV9 and TRBJ2-3, with 7 nucleotides matching TRBD2. Germline CDR1 reads SGDLS; CDR2 reads YYNGEE. This CDR3 comprises 15 residues. Trimming at V came to 4 bases and at J to 2 bases, leaving 7 bases not matched to a gene. This CDR3 reads CASSKGGRLTDTQYF. The DNA for the CDR3 is TGTGCCAGCAGCAAGGGAGGGAGGCTCACAGATACGCAGTATTTT.

This clonotype was recorded a few times. The chain joins TRBV29-1 to TRBJ2-1; 13 nucleotides line up with TRBD2. Germline CDR1 is SQVTM and CDR2 is ANQGSEA. The CDR3 covers 17 residues. Unmatched junction bases numbered 7, after V lost 5 bases and J lost 0 bases. CDR3 bases: TGCAGCGTTTGGGGACTAGCGGGACGGGTCTCCTACAATGAGCAGTTCTTC. Translating gives CSVWGLAGRVSYNEQFF.

J is TRBJ2-3 and V is TRBV28; D may be TRBD1 or TRBD2 (6 bases each). CDR3 length equals 16 residues. Germline CDR1 MDHEN, CDR2 SYDVKM. V was shortened by 5 bases and J by 1 base, with 16 bases between the two germline ends. The CDR3 sequence: CASSPHREAGTDTQYF. The DNA for the CDR3 is TGTGCCAGCAGTCCCCACAGGGAGGCCGGCACAGATACGCAGTATTTT.

This clonotype was found a few times. This sequence joins TRBV12-3 or TRBV12-4 and TRBJ2-2; D gene unclear. The CDR3 covers 15 residues. The germline V and J ends were trimmed by 1 base and 0 bases, with 6 bases remaining between them. CDR3 residues: CASSLERPNTGELFF. For the CDR3, the DNA is TGTGCCAGCAGTTTAGAGCGCCCGAACACCGGGGAGCTGTTTTTT.

This clonotype has only a few counts. The rearrangement joins TRBV6-1 to TRBJ1-1; possible D gene TRBD1, 6 bases. The CDR3 runs 12 residues. Germline-derived CDR1 and CDR2 are MNHNS and SASEGT. V lost 6 bases, J lost 3 bases, and 8 bases lay in between. The DNA for the CDR3 is TGTGCCAGCAGAGAGGGGGACACTGAAGCTTTCTTT. Translation: CASREGDTEAFF.

The gene calls are TRBV5-1 and TRBJ1-4; the match to TRBD1 covers 10 bases. The V segment lost 4 bases and the J segment 5 bases; nucleotides outside the gene matches: 2. The CDR3 has 14 amino acids. The V gene's germline CDR1 is SGHRS and CDR2 YFSETQ. As DNA, the CDR3 is TGCGCCAGCAGCCGGGGACAGGGGAATGAAAAACTGTTTTTT. It specifies CASSRGQGNEKLFF.

As DNA, the CDR3 is TGTGCCAGCAGCTTTACCGGAGTGGGAACTGAAGCTTTCTTT. Translated: CASSFTGVGTEAFF. The rearrangement joins TRBV11-2 to TRBJ1-1, with D unresolved. This CDR3 is 14 amino acids long. In germline, CDR1 is SGHAT, CDR2 FQNNGV. The ends were cut back, 3 bases at V and 5 bases at J, with 13 bases in the middle.

This clonotype was detected a few times. The CDR3 region has the DNA TGTGCCAGCAGCTTATTCGGCCCCTACAATGAGCAGTTCTTC. This gives the protein CASSLFGPYNEQFF. The chain joins TRBV11-2 to TRBJ2-1; no clear D gene. V lost 2 bases to trimming and J lost 2 bases, with 7 bases between them. Looked up from germline, CDR1 is SGHAT and CDR2 is FQNNGV. The length of the CDR3 is 14 residues.

This chain joins TRBV11-3 and TRBJ1-1; unclear D gene. The germline CDR1 and CDR2 sequences are SGHNT and YENEEA. This CDR3 spans 13 amino acids. Trimming took 3 bases from V and 4 from J, leaving 9 bases between them. CDR3 coding DNA: TGTGCCAGCAGCTTTGGGCAGACCACTGAAGCTTTCTTT. It codes for CASSFGQTTEAFF.

There are a few counts of this clonotype. The DNA for the CDR3 is TGTGCCAGCAGTCGAGCCGGGACTAAGTACTACGAGCAGTACTTC. Encoded protein: CASSRAGTKYYEQYF. The chain uses TRBV12-3 or TRBV12-4 and TRBJ2-7; 7 bases fit TRBD2. Trimming at V came to 5 bases and at J to 3 bases, leaving 10 bases not matched to a gene. CDR3 length: 15 residues.

V gene TRBV6-1 combines with J gene TRBJ2-5; TRBD2 aligns across 15 bases. The junction had 0 bases not matched to a gene; V was cut back by 6 bases and J by 4 bases. The CDR3 spans 14 residues. The germline gives CDR1 MNHNS, CDR2 SASEGT. CDR3 in amino acids: CASRGLAGGETQYF. Written as DNA, the CDR3 is TGTGCCAGCAGGGGACTAGCGGGAGGAGAGACCCAGTACTTC.